The source of this TCR beta chain is a study of CD8+ T cells in alopecia areata. RNA was isolated and reverse transcribed to cDNA, the sequencing template. Produced via immunoSEQ multiplex PCR; TCRdb's table is partial and in-frame only. The table has 90,000 to 100,000 clones, 50% to 75% seen once. Regarding treatment: oral pan-JAK inhibitor, 5-10 mg twice daily. The TCR sequence derives from a human donor with alopecia areata. Sequencing was performed on CD8+ T cells sorted from blood, taken at week 4, from a patient treated with tofacitinib.

The CDR3 loop is CASSESGEGNQPQHF. CDR3 DNA sequence: TGCGCCAGCAGTGAGTCGGGGGAGGGCAATCAGCCCCAGCATTTT. The V gene is TRBV10-2, the J gene TRBJ1-5, with D possibly being TRBD1 (5 bases). Trimming took 0 bases from V and 2 from J, leaving 8 bases between them. This CDR3 is built from 15 residues. The germline V gene has CDR1 WSHSY and CDR2 SAAADI.